The 8 T cell receptor beta chains below all came from one sample that was sequenced in a study of cytomegalovirus exposure and HLA in healthy donors. The PCR made use of 60 Vbeta and 13 Jbeta primers. The protocol was immunoSEQ multiplex PCR, while the TCRdb copy is restricted to in-frame clones and leaves out a portion. The sample consists of roughly 180,000 clones, about 9% of them appearing once. Sequencing was done on a sample of PBMCs. Receptors were obtained from a woman aged 25 to 39 in good health and CMV-seropositive.

This clone came up once. The chain uses TRBV15 and TRBJ2-1; perhaps TRBD2 as D (6 bases). The CDR3 totals 15 residues. V dropped 2 bases and J dropped 9 bases, with 17 bases sitting between them. CDR1 is LNHNV, CDR2 YYDKDF, per germline (reference sequence). CDR3 residues: CATSRPGLGGIEQFF. Written as DNA, the CDR3 is TGTGCCACCAGCAGACCAGGACTGGGCGGGATTGAGCAGTTCTTC.

This chain uses TRBV19 with TRBJ1-5, with TRBD1 as a possible D gene (6 bases). Per germline, CDR1 LNHDA and CDR2 SQIVND (reference sequence). V lost 7 bases and J 0 bases, leaving 13 bases between the germline ends. The CDR3 has 15 amino acids. The CDR3 DNA reads TGTGCCAGTACCTCGGACAGTTATAGCAATCAGCCCCAGCATTTT. Translated, it gives CASTSDSYSNQPQHF. The full variable domain, in which reference TRBV19 and TRBJ1-5 provide the parts outside the CDR3, is DGGITQSPKYLFRKEGQNVTLSCEQNLNHDAMYWYRQDPGQGLRLIYYSQIVNDFQKGDIAEGYSVSREKKESFPLTVTSAQKNPTAFYLCASTSDSYSNQPQHFGDGTRLSIL.

The rearrangement links TRBV5-6 to TRBJ2-7; 7 bases fit TRBD2. The CDR3 is 16 residues long. The germline CDR1 and CDR2 sequences are SGHDT and YYEEEE. Unmatched junction bases numbered 10, after V lost 4 bases and J lost 0 bases. The DNA of the CDR3 is TGTGCCAGCAGCCGCCAAGCGGGACTACCCTCCTACGAGCAGTACTTC. Protein product: CASSRQAGLPSYEQYF.

This clone was seen more than once but under ten times. V usage is TRBV27 and J usage is TRBJ2-7; the D gene is possibly TRBD1 (6 bases). The V gene lost 6 bases and the J gene lost 2 bases, with 11 bases spanning the gap. CDR1 and CDR2 from the germline V gene are MNHEY and SMNVEV (reference sequence). This CDR3 is 13 amino acids long. The CDR3 loop reads CASSRTDAYEQYF. The DNA for the CDR3 is TGTGCCAGCAGCCGGACAGACGCCTACGAGCAGTACTTC.

The chain employs TRBV5-4 and TRBJ2-5, with D tentatively TRBD1 (5 bases). The end of the DNA is better explained by TRBJ2-7, so the J call may be wrong. Germline loops: CDR1 SGHNT, CDR2 YYREEE (reference sequence). This CDR3 is built from 15 residues. CDR3 residues: CASSLGGARTYEQYF. For the CDR3, the DNA is TGTGCCAGCAGCTTGGGTGGGGCACGAACCTACGAGCAGTACTTC.

This clone was counted between two and nine times. CDR3 nucleotides: TGTGCCAGCGCGGAGGTTCTAGAGACCCAGTACTTC. Its translation: CASAEVLETQYF. The chain has TRBV6-6 and TRBJ2-5, with D tentatively TRBD2 (5 bases). The CDR3 is 12 residues long. V was cut by 8 bases and J by 4 bases, with 11 bases left in between. The germline gives CDR1 MNHNY, CDR2 SVGAGI (reference sequence).

The chain employs TRBV5-1 and TRBJ2-5; no definite D call. This CDR3 has 14 amino acids. The germline V gene encodes CDR1 SGHRS and CDR2 YFSETQ. Trimming took off 1 base at V and 0 bases at J, with 7 bases between the two ends. CDR3: CASSLFSDQETQYF. In DNA, the CDR3 is TGCGCCAGCAGCTTGTTTTCAGACCAAGAGACCCAGTACTTC.

V and J are TRBV10-3 and TRBJ1-2; TRBD1 matches at 9 bases. The CDR3 is 14 amino acids. Germline CDR1 reads ENHRY; CDR2 reads SYGVKD. V trimming: 4 bases; J trimming: 4 bases; junction bases outside the gene matches: 4. The chain's CDR3 is CAISGGQGSYGYTF. CDR3 coding DNA: TGTGCCATCAGTGGGGGACAGGGAAGCTATGGCTACACCTTC.